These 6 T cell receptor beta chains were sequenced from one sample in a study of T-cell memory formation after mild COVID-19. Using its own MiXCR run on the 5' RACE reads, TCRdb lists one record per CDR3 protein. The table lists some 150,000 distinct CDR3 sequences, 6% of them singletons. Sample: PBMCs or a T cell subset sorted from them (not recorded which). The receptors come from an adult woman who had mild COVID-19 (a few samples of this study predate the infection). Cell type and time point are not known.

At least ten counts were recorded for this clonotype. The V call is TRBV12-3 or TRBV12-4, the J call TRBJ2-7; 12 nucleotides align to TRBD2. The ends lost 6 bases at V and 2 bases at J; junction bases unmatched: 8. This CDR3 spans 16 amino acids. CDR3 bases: TGTGCCAGCAGCCCCGAGGGACTAGCGGGTGCCTACGAGCAGTACTTC. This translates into CASSPEGLAGAYEQYF.

The CDR3 loop is CAISEEGKQPQHF. In DNA, the CDR3 is TGTGCCATCAGTGAGGAGGGTAAACAGCCCCAGCATTTT. This chain connects TRBV10-3 to TRBJ1-5; the D is unclear. V dropped 2 bases and J dropped 7 bases, with 9 bases sitting between them. CDR3 size: 13 residues. CDR1 and CDR2 (germline): ENHRY, SYGVKD.

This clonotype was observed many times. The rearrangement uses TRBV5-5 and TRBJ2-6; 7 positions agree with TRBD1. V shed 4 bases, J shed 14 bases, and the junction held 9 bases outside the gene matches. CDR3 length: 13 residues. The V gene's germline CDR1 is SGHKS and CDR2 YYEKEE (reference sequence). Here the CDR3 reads CASSRTGQGFLTF. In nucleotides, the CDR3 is TGTGCCAGCAGCCGGACAGGACAAGGATTCCTGACTTTC. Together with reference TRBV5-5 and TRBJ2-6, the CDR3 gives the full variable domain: DAGVTQSPTHLIKTRGQQVTLRCSPISGHKSVSWYQQVLGQGPQFIFQYYEKEERGRGNFPDRFSARQFPNYSSELNVNALLLGDSALYLCASSRTGQGFLTFGAGSRLTVL.

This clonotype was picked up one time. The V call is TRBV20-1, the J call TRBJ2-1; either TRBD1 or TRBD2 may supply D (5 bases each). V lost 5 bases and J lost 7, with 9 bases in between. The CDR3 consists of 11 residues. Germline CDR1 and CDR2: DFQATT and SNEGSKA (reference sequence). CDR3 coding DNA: TGCAGTGCTGGGGACGGGAATGAGCAGTTCTTC. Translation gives CSAGDGNEQFF.

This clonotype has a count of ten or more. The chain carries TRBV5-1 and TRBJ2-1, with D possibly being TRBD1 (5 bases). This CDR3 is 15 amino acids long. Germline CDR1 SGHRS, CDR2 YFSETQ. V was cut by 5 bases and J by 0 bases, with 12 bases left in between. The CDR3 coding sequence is TGCGCCAGCAGTGACCCAGGGTCCTCCTACAATGAGCAGTTCTTC. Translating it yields CASSDPGSSYNEQFF.

CDR3 region: CAIRDNFRGTEAFF. CDR3 nucleotides: TGTGCCATCAGGGATAATTTCCGGGGGACTGAAGCTTTCTTT. The rearrangement links TRBV10-3 to TRBJ1-1; a weak D match, TRBD1 (5 bases). V was trimmed by 6 bases and J by 5 bases, leaving 16 bases between them. CDR1 and CDR2 (germline): ENHRY, SYGVKD. The CDR3 runs 14 residues.